This T cell receptor beta chain was recovered during a study of neurological immune-mediated disorders. TCRdb ran MiXCR on the 5' RACE reads and lists one entry per CDR3 protein. The sample holds roughly 61,000 distinct CDR3 sequences, 24% seen once. There are many counts of this clonotype. Its antigen is unknown. Between the trimmed V and J ends, which lost 0 bases and 3 bases, there was a span of 8 bases. Germline loops: CDR1 SGHRS, CDR2 YFSETQ. The CDR3 totals 14 residues. This sample's time point: technical triplicate 2. The unsorted libraries originated from 2 million PBMCs that had been stored at -80 C. Regarding the study as a whole: None of the CDR3 amino acid sequences of expanded clones recurred across subjects, suggesting private repertoires in all groups.

This chain joins TRBV5-1 and TRBJ2-3, with D tentatively TRBD1 (5 bases). Sequencing was performed on PBMCs. This TCR came from a man aged 55-75 years with HTLV-1-associated myelopathy (HAM/TSP). This chain's CDR3 is CASSLGQITDTQYF. The CDR3 nucleotides read TGCGCCAGCAGCTTGGGACAGATAACAGATACGCAGTATTTT. The variable domain in full, completed from reference TRBV5-1 and TRBJ2-3, reads KAGVTQTPRYLIKTRGQQVTLSCSPISGHRSVSWYQQTPGQGLQFLFEYFSETQRNKGNFPGRFSGRQFSNSRSEMNVSTLELGDSALYLCASSLGQITDTQYFGPGTRLTVL.